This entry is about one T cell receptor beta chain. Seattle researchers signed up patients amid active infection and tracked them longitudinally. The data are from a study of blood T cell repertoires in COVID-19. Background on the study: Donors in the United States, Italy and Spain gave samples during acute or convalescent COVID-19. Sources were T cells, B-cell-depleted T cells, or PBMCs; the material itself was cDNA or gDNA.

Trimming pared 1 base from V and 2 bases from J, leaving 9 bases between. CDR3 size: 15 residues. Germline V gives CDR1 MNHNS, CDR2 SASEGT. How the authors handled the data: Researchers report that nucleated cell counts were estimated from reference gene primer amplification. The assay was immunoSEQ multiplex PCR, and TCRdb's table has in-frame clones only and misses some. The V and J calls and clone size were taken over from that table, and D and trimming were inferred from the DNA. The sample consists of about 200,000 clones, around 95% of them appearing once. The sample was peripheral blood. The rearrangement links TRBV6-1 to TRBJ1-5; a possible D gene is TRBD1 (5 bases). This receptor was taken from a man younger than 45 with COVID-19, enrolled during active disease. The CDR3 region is CASSEVGAGNQPQHF. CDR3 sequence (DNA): TGTGCCAGCAGTGAAGTAGGGGCGGGCAATCAGCCCCAGCATTTT.